Below are 9 T cell receptor beta chains sequenced from a single sample in a study of T cell changes during pregnancy in multiple sclerosis. Method: immunoSEQ multiplex PCR; TCRdb's copy keeps in-frame clones and lacks some. Of tens of thousands of clones listed, approximately 88% are singletons. The specimen comprised peripheral blood, sampled in the first trimester of pregnancy. These receptors were taken from a female donor in good health, enrolled as a control in a pregnancy study.

The genes are TRBV15 and TRBJ1-3; perhaps TRBD1 as D (6 bases). Germline-derived CDR1 and CDR2 are LNHNV and YYDKDF (reference sequence). V was pared by 0 bases and J by 1 base, with 16 bases between. The CDR3 is made up of 18 amino acids. The CDR3 sequence is CATSRDPTGWGSGNTIYF. CDR3 coding DNA: TGTGCCACCAGCAGAGACCCGACAGGTTGGGGGTCTGGAAACACCATATATTTT.

This chain joins TRBV30 and TRBJ2-7, with TRBD1 as a possible D gene (6 bases). V lost 0 bases to trimming and J lost 3 bases, with 15 bases between them. CDR3 size: 15 residues. The germline gives CDR1 GTSNPN, CDR2 SVGIG (reference sequence). CDR3 amino acids: CAWSVRQDLLYEQYF. The CDR3 DNA reads TGTGCCTGGAGTGTACGACAGGATCTTCTCTACGAGCAGTACTTC.

This chain joins TRBV5-5 and TRBJ1-4, with D perhaps TRBD1 (6 bases). The CDR3 is 15 amino acids. V dropped 6 bases and J dropped 1 base, with 13 bases sitting between them. From germline, CDR1 is SGHKS and CDR2 YYEKEE (reference sequence). This chain's CDR3 is CASTPRTETNEKLFF. The CDR3 nucleotides are TGTGCCAGCACCCCACGGACAGAAACTAATGAAAAACTGTTTTTT.

This clone was detected only a few times. The CDR3 DNA sequence: TGCGCCAGCAGTGACCGGGGTAGCGGGAGGGAGGAGCAGTTCTTC. Translated, it gives CASSDRGSGREEQFF. The chain is built from TRBV10-1 and TRBJ2-1, with 11 bases fitting TRBD2. This CDR3 is 15 amino acids long. Trimming cost V 3 bases and J 10 bases; bases outside gene matches: 8. The germline CDR1 and CDR2 sequences are WNHNN and SYGVQD (reference sequence).

The chain links TRBV6-5 to TRBJ1-4, with D uncertain. From germline, CDR1 is MNHEY and CDR2 SVGAGI. The ends were cut back, 5 bases at V and 0 bases at J, with 10 bases in the middle. CDR3 length: 15 amino acids. This chain's CDR3 is CASSPPQATNEKLFF. For the CDR3, the DNA is TGTGCCAGCAGTCCGCCTCAGGCAACTAATGAAAAACTGTTTTTT.

This chain uses TRBV5-6 with TRBJ1-2; 11 nucleotides agree with TRBD1. V lost 0 bases, J lost 4 bases, and 2 bases stayed unmatched. In germline, CDR1 is SGHDT, CDR2 YYEEEE. The CDR3 is made up of 15 amino acids. Here the CDR3 reads CASSLGTGGVYGYTF. The DNA for the CDR3 is TGTGCCAGCAGCTTGGGGACAGGGGGCGTCTATGGCTACACCTTC.

This chain joins TRBV21-1 and TRBJ2-7; the table's D call, TRBD1, has no DNA check behind it. TRBV21-1 is described as a pseudogene. This CDR3 spans 19 amino acids. CDR3 loop: CASSKVGRDRGPAGDEQYF. For the CDR3, the DNA is TGTGCCAGCAGCAAAGTAGGCAGGGACAGGGGTCCCGCAGGGGACGAGCAGTACTTC.

The genes are TRBV11-2 and TRBJ2-7; perhaps TRBD2 as D (5 bases). In germline, CDR1 is SGHAT, CDR2 FQNNGV. This CDR3 comprises 16 residues. The V and J ends lost 1 base and 2 bases respectively, with 15 bases between them. For the CDR3, the DNA is TGTGCCAGCAGCTTAGGGGTGGCAGACTACACCTACGAGCAGTACTTC. Amino acid sequence: CASSLGVADYTYEQYF.

The chain carries TRBV7-6 and TRBJ2-3; 7 nucleotides agree with TRBD1. The CDR3 is made up of 16 amino acids. After removal of 6 bases from V and 0 bases from J, the junction contained 9 bases not matched to a gene. Germline loops: CDR1 SGHVS, CDR2 FNYEAQ. In DNA form, the CDR3 reads TGTGCCAGCAGTCACGTCCTGACAGGGAGCACAGATACGCAGTATTTT. This sequence encodes CASSHVLTGSTDTQYF.